The TCR beta chain described here comes from a study of post-analysis software for immune sequencing data. Study overall: Disease trajectories encompassed relapsing-remitting, secondary progressive and progressive-relapsing multiple sclerosis.

The CDR3 covers 15 residues. The V and J ends lost 6 bases and 1 base respectively, with 13 bases between them. TCR beta cDNA libraries included unique molecular identifiers. From the PCR reads, TCRdb called clonotypes with MiXCR, one entry per CDR3 protein. Of a few hundred thousand distinct CDR3 sequences listed, around 40% are singletons. Of note for this clonotype: The target antigen is unknown.

Findings of the study overall: A few TRBV segments (TRBV5-6, TRBV5-1 and TRBV20-1 among them) occurred more frequently in patients than in controls. By F measure, samples from a shared preparation batch strongly co-clustered.

The sample was blood. The V call is TRBV12-3 or TRBV12-4, the J call TRBJ1-5; tentatively, D is TRBD1 (6 bases). The receptor's source is a girl aged 10 to 17 with multiple sclerosis. CDR3 protein: CASRLGQTSNQPQHF. The DNA for the CDR3 is TGTGCCAGCAGGCTCGGACAGACGAGCAATCAGCCCCAGCATTTT.